These 13 T cell receptor beta chains came from one sample sequenced in a study of blood T cell repertoires in COVID-19. Sequencing used immunoSEQ multiplex PCR; TCRdb keeps in-frame clones, though not all of them. The sample records hundreds of thousands of clones, around 85% being singletons. Sequencing was performed on PBMCs or T cells enriched from blood (not recorded which). Receptors were obtained from a woman between 50 and 59 years old who had recovered from COVID-19.

The chain uses TRBV6-5 and TRBJ2-2; possibly TRBD2 for D (6 bases). V gave up 6 bases and J gave up 5 bases, with 16 bases separating them. The CDR3 has 15 residues. Germline V lookup: CDR1 MNHEY, CDR2 SVGAGI. This CDR3 reads CASSGGAQGTGELFF. For the CDR3, the DNA is TGTGCCAGCAGCGGAGGGGCGCAGGGAACCGGGGAGCTGTTTTTT.

This chain joins TRBV9 and TRBJ1-2; tentative D call: TRBD1 (6 bases). This CDR3 spans 15 amino acids. The V gene lost 4 bases and the J gene lost 1 base, with 14 bases spanning the gap. The germline CDR1 and CDR2 sequences are SGDLS and YYNGEE. CDR3 residues: CASSLSDRINYGYTF. CDR3 nucleotides: TGTGCCAGCAGCTTATCAGACAGGATTAACTATGGCTACACCTTC. Supplemented by reference TRBV9 and TRBJ1-2, the full variable domain reads DSGVTQTPKHLITATGQRVTLRCSPRSGDLSVYWYQQSLDQGLQFLIQYYNGEERAKGNILERFSAQQFPDLHSELNLSSLELGDSALYFCASSLSDRINYGYTFGSGTRLTVV.

This clone came up a few times. The J gene is TRBJ1-5, the V gene TRBV9; D call uncertain. This CDR3 spans 15 amino acids. Trimming removed 2 bases at V and 2 bases at J, with 11 bases between. Looked up from germline, CDR1 is SGDLS and CDR2 is YYNGEE. DNA for the CDR3: TGTGCCAGCAGCGTCTCGGTCGGAGGCAATCAGCCCCAGCATTTT. Translation gives CASSVSVGGNQPQHF.

This clone was recorded once. The rearrangement uses TRBV5-4 and TRBJ2-7; 8 bases align to TRBD2. This CDR3 comprises 15 residues. Trimming at V came to 0 bases and at J to 6 bases, leaving 8 bases not matched to a gene. The germline CDR1 and CDR2 sequences are SGHNT and YYREEE (reference sequence). CDR3 coding DNA: TGTGCCAGCAGCTTGGCGCGGGGGGCGGGCCTCGAGCAGTACTTC. This translates into CASSLARGAGLEQYF.

The rearrangement joins TRBV12-3 or TRBV12-4 to TRBJ1-5, with a tentative D call TRBD1 (5 bases). CDR3 size: 13 residues. V was shortened by 2 bases and J by 5 bases, with 7 bases between the two germline ends. This CDR3 reads CASSLSRDQPQHF. The CDR3 coding sequence is TGTGCCAGCAGTTTATCCAGGGATCAGCCCCAGCATTTT.

J is TRBJ2-5 and V is TRBV9, with 8 nucleotides matching TRBD2. Trimming took 2 bases from V and 1 from J; bases not matched to a gene: 4. The CDR3 runs 15 residues. From germline, CDR1 is SGDLS and CDR2 YYNGEE. The CDR3 is CASSVSLAGQETQYF. Here the CDR3 DNA reads TGTGCCAGCAGCGTTTCTCTAGCGGGCCAAGAGACCCAGTACTTC.

The chain joins TRBV18 to TRBJ1-4; no clear D. Trimming removed 5 bases from V and 0 bases from J, with 13 bases in between. Germline V gene lookup returns CDR1 KGHSH and CDR2 LQKENI. This CDR3 is built from 16 residues. CDR3 amino acids: CASSATLLATNEKLFF. CDR3 bases: TGTGCCAGCTCAGCCACGCTATTGGCAACTAATGAAAAACTGTTTTTT. The full variable domain, rest sourced from reference TRBV18 and TRBJ1-4, is NAGVMQNPRHLVRRRGQEARLRCSPMKGHSHVYWYRQLPEEGLKFMVYLQKENIIDESGMPKERFSAEFPKEGPSILRIQQVVRGDSAAYFCASSATLLATNEKLFFGSGTQLSVL.

The V call is TRBV18, the J call TRBJ1-5, with D possibly being TRBD1 (6 bases). CDR1 is KGHSH and CDR2 is LQKENI in the germline V gene. V lost 6 bases and J 5 bases, leaving 11 bases between the germline ends. This CDR3 region has 13 residues. CDR3 amino acids: CASSLQGDQPQHF. CDR3 nucleotide sequence: TGTGCCAGCTCCCTACAGGGAGATCAGCCCCAGCATTTT.

The V call is TRBV5-4, the J call TRBJ2-7; 7 bases map to TRBD2. The trim removed 5 bases at V and 4 bases at J, leaving 6 bases unmatched. Germline CDR1 reads SGHNT; CDR2 reads YYREEE (reference sequence). The CDR3 contains 13 residues. The CDR3 loop reads CASSRDYLYEQYF. The CDR3 DNA follows: TGTGCCAGCAGTCGGGACTATCTTTACGAGCAGTACTTC.

V is TRBV6-1 and J is TRBJ1-4; possibly TRBD1 for D (5 bases). Germline CDR1 is MNHNS and CDR2 is SASEGT. The CDR3 spans 14 residues. Trimming cost V 5 bases and J 2 bases, with 9 bases left between them. DNA of the CDR3: TGTGCCAGCAGTCTGGGACTGACTAATGAAAAACTGTTTTTT. Residues: CASSLGLTNEKLFF.

This chain joins TRBV5-5 and TRBJ2-1, with TRBD1 matching over 9 bases. The trim removed 3 bases at V and 6 bases at J, leaving 7 bases unmatched. Germline V CDR1 and CDR2: SGHKS, YYEKEE (reference sequence). This CDR3 comprises 15 residues. The CDR3 DNA reads TGTGCCAGCAGCTCACCGCGGGACAGGGCCAATGAGCAGTTCTTC. It yields the protein CASSSPRDRANEQFF.

The V call is TRBV11-2, the J call TRBJ1-1, with D maybe TRBD1 (5 bases). Germline V gene sequence: CDR1 SGHAT, CDR2 FQNNGV. The CDR3 contains 12 residues. The ends were cut back, 6 bases at V and 7 bases at J, with 12 bases in the middle. CDR3 residues: CASSLGAIEAFF. In DNA form, the CDR3 reads TGTGCCAGCAGTCTAGGGGCCATTGAAGCTTTCTTT. Using reference TRBV11-2 and TRBJ1-1 for the parts outside the CDR3, the full variable domain is EAGVAQSPRYKIIEKRQSVAFWCNPISGHATLYWYQQILGQGPKLLIQFQNNGVVDDSQLPKDRFSAERLKGVDSTLKIQPAKLEDSAVYLCASSLGAIEAFFGQGTRLTVV.

This chain uses TRBV2 with TRBJ2-7; possibly TRBD2 for D (6 bases). The V gene lost 4 bases and the J gene lost 3 bases, with 7 bases spanning the gap. Germline V CDR1 and CDR2: SNHLY, FYNNEI. The CDR3 contains 12 residues. DNA for the CDR3: TGTGCCAGCAGTGGGCGGGGCTACGAGCAGTACTTC. Protein: CASSGRGYEQYF.